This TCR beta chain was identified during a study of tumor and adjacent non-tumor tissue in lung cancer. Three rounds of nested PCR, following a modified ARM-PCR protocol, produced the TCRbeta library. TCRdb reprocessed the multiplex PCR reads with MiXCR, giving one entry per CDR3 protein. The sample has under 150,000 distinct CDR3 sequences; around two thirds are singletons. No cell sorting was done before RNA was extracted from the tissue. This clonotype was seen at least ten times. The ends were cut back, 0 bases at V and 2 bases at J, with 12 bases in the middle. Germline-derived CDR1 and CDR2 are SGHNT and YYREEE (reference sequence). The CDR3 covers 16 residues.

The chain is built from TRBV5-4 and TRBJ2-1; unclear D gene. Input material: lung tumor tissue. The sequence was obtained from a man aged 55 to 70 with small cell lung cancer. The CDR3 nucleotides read TGTGCCAGCAGCTTGGAACTGGCGGCAACCTACAATGAGCAGTTCTTC. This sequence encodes CASSLELAATYNEQFF.